The 2 T cell receptor beta chains reported below all come from one sample, sequenced in a study of blood T cell repertoires in COVID-19. This table comes from immunoSEQ multiplex PCR, and its TCRdb copy is limited to in-frame clones, with some not included. The sample yields about 120,000 clones, around nine tenths seen once. Sequencing was done on a sample of peripheral blood. The receptor source for this set is a woman between 45 and 65 years old with acute or convalescent COVID-19.

The genes are TRBV15 and TRBJ1-2; the D gene is possibly TRBD1 (5 bases). There are 14 residues in the CDR3. The V end was cut by 4 bases, the J end by 0 bases, with 9 bases between. The germline gives CDR1 LNHNV, CDR2 YYDKDF (reference sequence). The DNA of the CDR3 is TGTGCCACCAGCACCGGGGGTACTAACTATGGCTACACCTTC. Protein product: CATSTGGTNYGYTF.

The J gene is TRBJ2-2, the V gene TRBV5-5; possibly TRBD1 for D (6 bases). Per germline, CDR1 SGHKS and CDR2 YYEKEE (reference sequence). CDR3 length: 16 amino acids. Trimming removed 4 bases from V and 6 bases from J, with 19 bases in between. The CDR3 sequence: CASSLTGQSGPGELFF. Here the CDR3 DNA reads TGTGCCAGCAGCCTTACCGGACAGTCCGGGCCCGGGGAGCTGTTTTTT.